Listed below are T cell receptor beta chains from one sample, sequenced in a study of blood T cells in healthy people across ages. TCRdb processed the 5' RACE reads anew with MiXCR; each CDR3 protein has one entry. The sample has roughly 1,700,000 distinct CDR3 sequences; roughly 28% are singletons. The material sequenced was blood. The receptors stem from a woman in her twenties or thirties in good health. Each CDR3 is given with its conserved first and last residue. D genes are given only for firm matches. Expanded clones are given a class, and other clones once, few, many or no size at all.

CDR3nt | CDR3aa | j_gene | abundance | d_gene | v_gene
TGTGCCTGGAGTCGGGACAGGGGGCGAGGCTACACCTTC | CAWSRDRGRGYTF | TRBJ1-2 | NA | TRBD1 | TRBV7-8
TGTGCCAGCAGTCAAATTTCCGATTTGAACACTGAAGCTTTCTTT | CASSQISDLNTEAFF | TRBJ1-1 | NA | NA | TRBV28
TGCAGCGTTGAGGGTCGGGGCGATCCCTACGAGCAGTACTTC | CSVEGRGDPYEQYF | TRBJ2-7 | many | NA | TRBV29-1
TGCAGTGCCCCTAAGCTGTGGGGGGGTCTAACCTACGAGCAGTACTTC | CSAPKLWGGLTYEQYF | TRBJ2-7 | NA | TRBD2 | TRBV20-1
TGTGCCAGCTCACCACTAGGACAGGTTTACAATGAGCAGTTCTTC | CASSPLGQVYNEQFF | TRBJ2-1 | NA | TRBD1 | TRBV18
TGTGCCACGCAGCATAGTGGTACGCAGTATTTT | CATQHSGTQYF | TRBJ2-3 | NA | NA | TRBV15
TGTGCCAGCGGCATCCTGGACAGCTACGAGCAGTACTTC | CASGILDSYEQYF | TRBJ2-7 | few | NA | TRBV7-8
TGCAGCGTCTATACTAGCGGGAGTATCAGGGAGCAGTTCTTC | CSVYTSGSIREQFF | TRBJ2-1 | many | TRBD2 | TRBV29-1
TGTGCCAGCAGTCCCGGACAGGGAACCGAGACCCAGTACTTC | CASSPGQGTETQYF | TRBJ2-5 | many | TRBD1 | TRBV12-3/TRBV12-4
TGCAGCGGGGTGGGGGACACCGGGGAGCTGTTTTTT | CSGVGDTGELFF | TRBJ2-2 | few | NA | TRBV29-1
TGTGCCAGCAGCTTAGAGTTCAAGTCATACGAGCAGTACTTC | CASSLEFKSYEQYF | TRBJ2-7 | many | NA | TRBV7-2
TGTGCCAGCAGCTTCAGCGGGGAGGACGGGGAGCTGTTTTTT | CASSFSGEDGELFF | TRBJ2-2 | NA | TRBD2 | TRBV5-4
TGTGCCAGCAGTTCCCTAGCGGGGATAAGCTCCTACGAGCAGTACTTC | CASSSLAGISSYEQYF | TRBJ2-7 | NA | TRBD2 | TRBV12-3/TRBV12-4
TGCAGTGCTAGACGGGGCGGGGGACGTAAGGAGACCCAGTACTTC | CSARRGGGRKETQYF | TRBJ2-5 | NA | TRBD2 | TRBV20-1
TGTGCCAGCAGCTCAGTCGGTTTTCTGGCGGGCTCCTACAATGAGCAGTTCTTC | CASSSVGFLAGSYNEQFF | TRBJ2-1 | once | NA | TRBV7-9
TGTGCCAGCAGTGCAGGGTTTTCTGAGACCCAGTACTTC | CASSAGFSETQYF | TRBJ2-5 | NA | NA | TRBV2
TGTGCCAGCAGCCGAAGGGGCGGCCCAGTATTCCAAGAGACCCAGTACTTC | CASSRRGGPVFQETQYF | TRBJ2-5 | NA | NA | TRBV11-2
TGTGCCAGCAGTTCATGGACAGCGACGACTTATAATTCACCCCTCCACTTT | CASSSWTATTYNSPLHF | TRBJ1-6 | many | NA | TRBV12-3/TRBV12-4
TGCGCCAGCAGCCCGGGTAGCGGGTTGGGAGAGACCCAGTACTTC | CASSPGSGLGETQYF | TRBJ2-5 | many | TRBD2 | TRBV5-1
TGTGCCAGCAGCGTAGGGACAATGAACACCGGGGAGCTGTTTTTT | CASSVGTMNTGELFF | TRBJ2-2 | NA | NA | TRBV9
TGCAGTGCTAGAGCGACGGGGGCAACGAACACTGAAGCTTTCTTT | CSARATGATNTEAFF | TRBJ1-1 | few | NA | TRBV20-1
TGCAGTGCTACCCGTGAGCCTAGCGGGATTTACGAGCAGTACTTC | CSATREPSGIYEQYF | TRBJ2-7 | NA | TRBD2 | TRBV20-1
TGTGCCAGCAGCCTTCCCGTATTTCGGAACACTGAAGCTTTCTTT | CASSLPVFRNTEAFF | TRBJ1-1 | NA | NA | TRBV7-8
TGTGCCAGCAGCTTAAATGGGGGAATGGAGACCCAGTACTTC | CASSLNGGMETQYF | TRBJ2-5 | few | NA | TRBV7-2
TGTGCCAGCAGTCCTGGGACAGGGAAGACTGAAGCTTTCTTT | CASSPGTGKTEAFF | TRBJ1-1 | few | TRBD1 | TRBV7-9
TGCGCCAGCAGCCAGGCGGGAAAGGCAGATACGCAGTATTTT | CASSQAGKADTQYF | TRBJ2-3 | few | NA | TRBV4-1
TGTGCCAGCACCGACAGTCTAGCGGGGAACAATGAGCAGTTCTTC | CASTDSLAGNNEQFF | TRBJ2-1 | many | TRBD2 | TRBV12-3/TRBV12-4
TGCAGTGCTAGAGAGCAGGGGGGTTACAATGAGCAGTTCTTC | CSAREQGGYNEQFF | TRBJ2-1 | few | NA | TRBV20-1
TGTGCCAGCAGCCACTGGGGAGAGACCCAGTACTTC | CASSHWGETQYF | TRBJ2-5 | few | NA | TRBV3-1
TGTGCCAGCAGTCCTAACGAAGGGGAGACCCAGTACTTC | CASSPNEGETQYF | TRBJ2-5 | NA | NA | TRBV7-2
TGTGCCAGCAGCCCCAGGGCTGAAGCTTTCTTT | CASSPRAEAFF | TRBJ1-1 | NA | NA | TRBV7-9
TGTGCCATCAGTGAGACAGGGGGCGACGCCTACGAGCAGTACTTC | CAISETGGDAYEQYF | TRBJ2-7 | few | TRBD1 | TRBV10-3
TGTGCCAGCGGGACTAGCGGGGGGCGGAGCACAGATACGCAGTATTTT | CASGTSGGRSTDTQYF | TRBJ2-3 | few | TRBD2 | TRBV6-6
TGCGCCAGCAGCCAGGACATCGACAGGATTTACTATGGCTACACCTTC | CASSQDIDRIYYGYTF | TRBJ1-2 | many | NA | TRBV4-3
TGTGCCAGCACCCAAGCGTTCAGTAGGGGGGAGACCCAGTACTTC | CASTQAFSRGETQYF | TRBJ2-5 | few | NA | TRBV7-2
TGTGCCAGCAGCGCCGCCACAGGGGAGATAAGTACGCAGTATTTT | CASSAATGEISTQYF | TRBJ2-3 | NA | TRBD1 | TRBV2
TGTGCCAGCAGTGGACAGGGTGGCAAAAACATTCAGTACTTC | CASSGQGGKNIQYF | TRBJ2-4 | many | TRBD1 | TRBV2
TGCAGCGACAAACGGCCGGGACAAAGATACTACGAGCAGTACTTC | CSDKRPGQRYYEQYF | TRBJ2-7 | NA | NA | TRBV29-1
TGCAGTCCTTTGGGCCCACAAGAGACCCAGTACTTC | CSPLGPQETQYF | TRBJ2-5 | many | NA | TRBV20-1
TGTGCCAGCAGTGGAACGGGGACAGGGGGTTTAAACGAGCAGTACTTC | CASSGTGTGGLNEQYF | TRBJ2-7 | few | TRBD1 | TRBV25-1
TGTGCCAGCAGCTTGTTCGCGGGATCCTACGAGCAGTACTTC | CASSLFAGSYEQYF | TRBJ2-7 | NA | NA | TRBV11-2
TGTGCCAGCAGTCCACAGGGGTGCTATGGCTACACCTTC | CASSPQGCYGYTF | TRBJ1-2 | NA | TRBD1 | TRBV6-4
TGTGCCAGCAGCTTAGGTGCTAGCGGGAGTAGCGAGCAGTACTTC | CASSLGASGSSEQYF | TRBJ2-7 | many | TRBD2 | TRBV7-6
TGTGCCACCAGTGATTCCGTGATGGATACGCAGTATTTT | CATSDSVMDTQYF | TRBJ2-3 | NA | NA | TRBV24-1
TGCGCCAGCAGTGGAGGACTAGCGGGGGGCCACATTCAGTACTTC | CASSGGLAGGHIQYF | TRBJ2-4 | few | TRBD2 | TRBV10-2